The present entry profiles one TCR beta chain with its context. RNA transcripts yielded amplified TCR beta CDR3 regions. Carried out on the TCR CDR3, a first-round RT-PCR used the HTBI primer set. TCRdb passed the multiplex PCR reads through MiXCR, listing each CDR3 protein once. The sample carries a few hundred thousand distinct CDR3 sequences, more than 45% recorded once. The CDR3 consists of 20 residues. The germline V and J ends were trimmed by 3 bases and 0 bases, with 24 bases remaining between them. Germline CDR1 SGHNT, CDR2 YYREEE (reference sequence). The record originates from a study of T cells in Graves' hyperthyroidism and ophthalmopathy.

The specimen sequenced was peripheral blood or thyroid tissue (not recorded which). The V call is TRBV5-4, the J call TRBJ2-2, with a weak D call TRBD2 (7 bases). The TCR was taken from a woman aged 18-30 years with Graves' hyperthyroidism. The CDR3 DNA reads TGTGCCAGCAGCTGGAAGACAGGAAACCGACTAGCAGCGAACACCGGGGAGCTGTTTTTT. It specifies CASSWKTGNRLAANTGELFF. The variable domain in full, with the rest retrieved from reference TRBV5-4 and TRBJ2-2, is ETGVTQSPTHLIKTRGQQVTLRCSSQSGHNTVSWYQQALGQGPQFIFQYYREEENGRGNFPPRFSGLQFPNYSSELNVNALELDDSALYLCASSWKTGNRLAANTGELFFGEGSRLTVL.